Included here is one T cell receptor beta chain sequence, with context. This CDR3 region has 11 residues. The V gene's germline CDR1 is MDHEN and CDR2 SYDVKM. Trimming removed 7 bases from V and 4 bases from J, with 8 bases in between. These data originate in a study of blood T cell repertoires in COVID-19. Symptom resolution, clearance, or two negative PCRs marked the recovered donors of Cohort 3. Profiling relied on immunoSEQ multiplex PCR, and the TCRdb table lists in-frame clones only, not all of them. The repertoire holds approximately 180,000 clones, with approximately 85% as singletons. The sample comprised PBMCs or T cells enriched from blood (not recorded which). The sequence was collected from a man aged 40-49 years who had recovered from COVID-19. The chain uses TRBV28 and TRBJ2-7; D is unresolved. The CDR3 is CASKAVYEQYF. In DNA, the CDR3 is TGTGCCAGCAAGGCGGTATACGAGCAGTACTTC.